The 30 T cell receptor beta chains given below trace back to one sample, sequenced in a study of spatial heterogeneity in lung cancer. These TCRs are of unknown antigen specificity. TCRdb reprocessed the 5' RACE reads with MiXCR, giving one entry per CDR3 protein. The sample carries about 4,900 distinct CDR3 sequences, 22% recorded once. Stated time point: sample taken at primary tumor resection. The study, taken as a whole, reports: Tracking of tumor mutation counts was seen in expanded intratumoral alpha and beta TCR counts.

The source material was lung tumor tissue, sampled at surgery. All receptors come from a male donor with early-stage non-small cell lung cancer.

This clonotype was seen a handful of times. The chain couples TRBV5-4 to TRBJ2-7; 13 bases map to TRBD2. Per germline, CDR1 SGHNT and CDR2 YYREEE (reference sequence). V was pared by 3 bases and J by 5 bases, with 2 bases of the junction left unmatched. This CDR3 region has 14 residues. The CDR3 sequence: CASSWTSGSDEQYF. Written as DNA, the CDR3 is TGTGCCAGCAGCTGGACTAGCGGGAGTGACGAGCAGTACTTC.

The rearrangement joins TRBV19 to TRBJ2-5; 8 bases are a match to TRBD2. Germline-derived CDR1 and CDR2 are LNHDA and SQIVND (reference sequence). With V trimmed by 7 bases and J by 2 bases, 12 bases remained unmatched. The CDR3 is 16 residues long. CDR3 in DNA: TGTGCCAGTAATAACGGGAGGGCCGGCAAGCAAGAGACCCAGTACTTC. Translation gives CASNNGRAGKQETQYF. The variable domain in full, with the rest retrieved from reference TRBV19 and TRBJ2-5, is DGGITQSPKYLFRKEGQNVTLSCEQNLNHDAMYWYRQDPGQGLRLIYYSQIVNDFQKGDIAEGYSVSREKKESFPLTVTSAQKNPTAFYLCASNNGRAGKQETQYFGPGTRLLVL.

The table lists this clonotype with a few counts. The V gene is TRBV28, the J gene TRBJ2-7, with D possibly matching TRBD1 (6 bases). V gave up 10 bases and J gave up 0 bases, with 16 bases separating them. The germline gives CDR1 MDHEN, CDR2 SYDVKM. This CDR3 spans 14 amino acids. The DNA for the CDR3 is TGTGCCACCAGGGGACGGCGCAGCTCCTACGAGCAGTACTTC. This sequence encodes CATRGRRSSYEQYF.

CDR3 region: CAISGGTSGRNEQFF. DNA of the CDR3: TGTGCCATCAGTGGGGGGACTAGCGGGAGGAATGAGCAGTTCTTC. The gene calls are TRBV10-3 and TRBJ2-1; 15 nucleotides line up with TRBD2. Germline lookup yields CDR1 ENHRY and CDR2 SYGVKD. With V trimmed by 4 bases and J by 7 bases, 2 bases remained unmatched. CDR3 length equals 15 residues.

The rearrangement joins TRBV20-1 to TRBJ2-7; 9 bases align to TRBD2. Per germline, CDR1 DFQATT and CDR2 SNEGSKA (reference sequence). Trimming cost V 3 bases and J 6 bases; bases outside gene matches: 6. This CDR3 is built from 13 residues. The CDR3 spells CSARAGGPPEQYF. CDR3 DNA: TGCAGTGCTAGGGCGGGAGGGCCCCCCGAGCAGTACTTC.

This clonotype is labeled large. The chain carries TRBV28 and TRBJ1-1; perhaps TRBD1 as D (5 bases). Trimming stripped 5 bases from V and 5 bases from J, with 18 bases between. The CDR3 extends over 15 amino acids. Germline lookup yields CDR1 MDHEN and CDR2 SYDVKM. The CDR3 protein is CASSLRSTGRTEAFF. CDR3 DNA sequence: TGTGCCAGCAGTCTTCGTTCTACAGGTCGGACTGAAGCTTTCTTT.

The CDR3 region is CATSDGGDQPQHF. The DNA of the CDR3 is TGTGCCACCAGTGATGGTGGGGATCAGCCCCAGCATTTT. The chain is built from TRBV24-1 and TRBJ1-5; no clear D. CDR1 and CDR2 from the germline V gene are KGHDR and SFDVKD. This CDR3 has 13 amino acids. The V end lost 3 bases, the J end lost 5 bases, and 7 bases lay between the germline ends.

The chain links TRBV6-1 to TRBJ2-7; tentatively, D is TRBD2 (5 bases). The CDR3 runs to 14 residues. V lost 6 bases and J 5 bases, leaving 17 bases between the germline ends. Per the germline V gene, CDR1 is MNHNS and CDR2 is SASEGT. CDR3 DNA: TGTGCCAGCAGCCGAGAGGGCGCCCGGAACGAGCAGTACTTC. As protein: CASSREGARNEQYF.

The count of this clonotype is one. The junction shows a germline mismatch at one end, possibly a read error. This chain uses TRBV20-1 with TRBJ1-1, with D uncertain. Germline CDR1 is DFQATT and CDR2 is SNEGSKA (reference sequence). The CDR3 extends over 13 amino acids. This chain's CDR3 is CSARDPDSTEASF. CDR3 coding DNA: TGCAGTGCTAGAGATCCCGACTCAACTGAAGCTTCCTTT.

This chain links TRBV20-1 with TRBJ2-1; D unclear. From germline, CDR1 is DFQATT and CDR2 SNEGSKA (reference sequence). The V end was cut by 7 bases, the J end by 0 bases, with 10 bases between. The CDR3 runs to 13 residues. The CDR3 protein is CSVKFSSYNEQFF. For the CDR3, the DNA is TGCAGTGTGAAGTTTAGCTCCTACAATGAGCAGTTCTTC.

The V and J genes are TRBV28 and TRBJ2-7; D not certain. CDR3 size: 12 residues. V lost 2 bases and J lost 4, with 6 bases in between. Germline V CDR1 and CDR2: MDHEN, SYDVKM. The CDR3: CASSLGQYEQYF. As DNA, the CDR3 is TGTGCCAGCAGTTTAGGGCAGTACGAGCAGTACTTC.

This clonotype was detected only a few times. The CDR3 region has the DNA TGTGCCAGCAGTCCTGCAGGGGAGGTCAAAAACATTCAGTACTTC. Amino acid sequence: CASSPAGEVKNIQYF. J is TRBJ2-4 and V is TRBV12-3 or TRBV12-4; the D call may be TRBD1 or TRBD2 (6 bases each). The CDR3 is made up of 15 amino acids. Trimming stripped 5 bases from V and 3 bases from J, with 14 bases between.

The sample holds one count of this clonotype. The chain links TRBV29-1 to TRBJ2-7; 9 nucleotides match TRBD1. V shed 6 bases, J shed 0 bases, and the junction held 3 bases outside the gene matches. Per the germline V gene, CDR1 is SQVTM and CDR2 is ANQGSEA. This CDR3 is 13 amino acids long. CDR3 amino acids: CSVPGQGSYEQYF. CDR3 coding DNA: TGCAGCGTCCCGGGACAGGGCTCCTACGAGCAGTACTTC.

This chain uses TRBV5-5 with TRBJ2-3; D assignment may be TRBD1 or TRBD2 (5 bases each). The V gene lost 0 bases and the J gene lost 2 bases, with 7 bases spanning the gap. This CDR3 is built from 14 residues. Germline V CDR1 and CDR2: SGHKS, YYEKEE (reference sequence). The CDR3 bases are TGTGCCAGCAGCTTGGGAGGGGCCACAGATACGCAGTATTTT. The encoded protein is CASSLGGATDTQYF.

This clonotype has ten or more counts. The chain links TRBV18 to TRBJ2-7; weak D call: TRBD1 (8 bases). V gave up 3 bases and J gave up 5 bases, with 14 bases separating them. CDR3 length: 14 residues. Per the germline V gene, CDR1 is KGHSH and CDR2 is LQKENI. In DNA, the CDR3 is TGTGCCAGCTCACCGTACAGGGGGGGCGACGAGCAGTACTTC. As protein: CASSPYRGGDEQYF.

Sample share makes this clonotype medium-sized. This chain uses TRBV2 with TRBJ2-1, with D maybe TRBD2 (5 bases). Trimming took off 7 bases at V and 10 bases at J, with 8 bases between the two ends. CDR1 SNHLY and CDR2 FYNNEI come from the germline V gene. This CDR3 spans 10 amino acids. CDR3 sequence reads: CASTDLEQFF. The CDR3 coding sequence is TGTGCCAGCACGGACTTGGAGCAGTTCTTC. The full variable domain, its missing parts supplied by reference TRBV2 and TRBJ2-1, is EPEVTQTPSHQVTQMGQEVILRCVPISNHLYFYWYRQILGQKVEFLVSFYNNEISEKSEIFDDQFSVERPDGSNFTLKIRSTKLEDSAMYFCASTDLEQFFGPGTRLTVL.

This clonotype was recorded a few times. J is TRBJ1-1 and V is TRBV27; a weak D match, TRBD1 (5 bases). The CDR3 spans 15 residues. CDR1 and CDR2 from the germline V gene are MNHEY and SMNVEV (reference sequence). Deletions cut 3 bases from V and 1 base from J, with 12 bases between. The CDR3 here is CASSLTTAWNTEAFF. As DNA, the CDR3 is TGTGCCAGCAGTTTGACGACAGCCTGGAACACTGAAGCTTTCTTT.

The table lists this clonotype with a count of one. The chain recombines TRBV7-2 with TRBJ2-3; D uncertain. Germline-derived CDR1 and CDR2 are SGHTA and FQGNSA. V was cut by 3 bases and J by 3 bases, with 7 bases left in between. This CDR3 region has 13 residues. CDR3 coding DNA: TGTGCCAGCAGCTTCATACCGACAGATACGCAGTATTTT. Translated, it gives CASSFIPTDTQYF.

The table lists this clonotype with a count of one. This chain links TRBV27 with TRBJ2-7; maybe TRBD1 (6 bases). V lost 8 bases, J lost 2 bases, and 13 bases lay in between. This CDR3 contains 13 residues. Germline V CDR1 and CDR2: MNHEY, SMNVEV (reference sequence). The CDR3 nucleotides are TGTGCCAGCTCTCTAACAGGGACCTACGAGCAGTACTTC. This sequence encodes CASSLTGTYEQYF.

This clonotype has more than one count but fewer than ten. The CDR3 is CASSLARDGAGLSTDTQYF. The DNA of the CDR3 is TGCGCCAGCAGCTTGGCCCGGGACGGGGCCGGACTTAGCACAGATACGCAGTATTTT. The chain combines TRBV5-1 with TRBJ2-3; D tentatively reads TRBD1 or TRBD2 (5 bases each). Germline values: CDR1 SGHRS, CDR2 YFSETQ. Trimming took 0 bases from V and 0 from J, leaving 20 bases between them. The length of the CDR3 is 19 residues.

By proportion, this clonotype is medium-sized. The chain links TRBV20-1 to TRBJ1-5; no reliable D call. Germline assignment: CDR1 DFQATT and CDR2 SNEGSKA (reference sequence). This CDR3 is built from 14 residues. V lost 3 bases, J lost 2 bases, and 11 bases lay in between. The CDR3 is CSASHRIRNQPQHF. CDR3 sequence (DNA): TGCAGTGCTAGCCACCGAATACGCAATCAGCCCCAGCATTTT.

By proportion, this clonotype is large. V is TRBV12-3 or TRBV12-4 and J is TRBJ2-2; 7 positions agree with TRBD1. V lost 8 bases to trimming and J lost 0 bases; unmatched junction nucleotides: 3. CDR3 length: 14 amino acids. This CDR3 reads CASEGQSNTGELFF. The DNA for the CDR3 is TGTGCCAGCGAGGGACAGTCGAACACCGGGGAGCTGTTTTTT.

This chain connects TRBV28 to TRBJ1-6; 8 nucleotides agree with TRBD1. The V gene end was trimmed by 6 bases and the J gene end by 8 bases; junction bases not matched to a gene: 9. This CDR3 region has 15 residues. Germline V CDR1 and CDR2: MDHEN, SYDVKM. CDR3 in DNA: TGTGCCAGCAGACCTAGGACAGGGCCGCATTCACCCCTCCACTTT. It encodes CASRPRTGPHSPLHF.

Only a few counts were recorded for this clonotype. The chain uses TRBV7-2 and TRBJ2-1, with D maybe TRBD1 (6 bases). Germline values: CDR1 SGHTA, CDR2 FQGNSA. This CDR3 has 12 residues. The ends were cut back, 4 bases at V and 9 bases at J, with 10 bases in the middle. DNA of the CDR3: TGTGCCAGCAGCTACATAGGGGGTGAGCAGTTCTTC. As protein: CASSYIGGEQFF.

Judged by abundance, this clonotype is medium-sized. The rearrangement uses TRBV20-1 and TRBJ2-5; TRBD1 matches at 8 bases. The CDR3 has 15 amino acids. Trimming removed 0 bases from V and 3 bases from J; junction bases left unmatched: 6. Germline CDR1 and CDR2: DFQATT and SNEGSKA (reference sequence). This chain's CDR3 is CSARDRTGLEETQYF. The CDR3 DNA is TGCAGTGCTAGAGATCGGACAGGGTTGGAAGAGACCCAGTACTTC.

The V gene is TRBV29-1, the J gene TRBJ1-5, with D possibly TRBD1 on 6 matching bases. V dropped 4 bases and J dropped 4 bases, with 11 bases sitting between them. Per germline, CDR1 SQVTM and CDR2 ANQGSEA. The CDR3 runs to 13 residues. CDR3 residues: CSVGGDTNQPQHF. The CDR3, as DNA: TGCAGCGTTGGGGGGGACACAAATCAGCCCCAGCATTTT. The full variable domain, completed using reference TRBV29-1 and TRBJ1-5, is SAVISQKPSRDICQRGTSLTIQCQVDSQVTMMFWYRQQPGQSLTLIATANQGSEATYESGFVIDKFPISRPNLTFSTLTVSNMSPEDSSIYLCSVGGDTNQPQHFGDGTRLSIL.

This clonotype was seen a single time. The chain links TRBV29-1 to TRBJ2-1; D perhaps matches TRBD2 (5 bases). The V gene's germline CDR1 is SQVTM and CDR2 ANQGSEA. CDR3 size: 13 residues. V dropped 6 bases and J dropped 5 bases, with 14 bases sitting between them. This CDR3 reads CSVMAGPNNEQFF. CDR3 nucleotides: TGCAGCGTCATGGCGGGCCCCAACAATGAGCAGTTCTTC.

This clonotype was seen a handful of times. CDR3 protein: CASSRHSYNSPLHF. Here the CDR3 DNA reads TGTGCCAGCAGCCGACATTCCTATAATTCACCCCTCCACTTT. The chain carries TRBV6-2 or TRBV6-3 and TRBJ1-6, with D unresolved. This CDR3 spans 14 amino acids. CDR1 and CDR2 from the germline V gene are MNHEY and SVGEGT. Trimming removed 6 bases at V and 1 base at J, with 7 bases between.

This clonotype was detected many times. The chain employs TRBV13 and TRBJ2-7; TRBD2 aligns across 8 bases. CDR1 and CDR2 from the germline V gene are PRHDT and FYEKMQ (reference sequence). J gave up 7 bases and V 3 bases, and 11 bases lay outside the gene matches. CDR3 length equals 15 residues. Here the CDR3 reads CASSFTGGAGDEQYF. For the CDR3, the DNA is TGTGCCAGCAGCTTCACCGGGGGGGCCGGGGATGAGCAGTACTTC.

This clonotype was picked up a small number of times. The rearrangement joins TRBV5-1 to TRBJ2-6, with 9 nucleotides matching TRBD1. The CDR3 length is 18 residues. V lost 4 bases to trimming and J lost 0 bases; unmatched junction nucleotides: 8. Germline V gene data show CDR1 as SGHRS and CDR2 as YFSETQ. Written as DNA, the CDR3 is TGCGCCAGCAGCGCCCACAGGGGGCTTTACTCTGGGGCCAACGTCCTGACTTTC. This translates into CASSAHRGLYSGANVLTF.